These 16 T cell receptor beta chains were all obtained from the same sample, sequenced in a study of early T cells in non-severe SARS-CoV-2 infection. Via MiXCR, TCRdb re-called the 5' RACE reads, giving one row per CDR3 protein. The sample has more than 20,000 distinct CDR3 sequences; 5.5% are singletons. Sequenced: whole blood. These receptors all come from an adult who was a healthcare worker with PCR-confirmed SARS-CoV-2 infection or an uninfected control (not recorded which).

This clonotype has ten or more counts. This chain connects TRBV6-5 to TRBJ2-2; 7 bases fit TRBD1. Germline-derived CDR1 and CDR2 are MNHEY and SVGAGI. This CDR3 is 18 amino acids long. With V trimmed by 0 bases and J by 9 bases, 16 bases remained unmatched. CDR3 in DNA: TGTGCCAGCAGTTACTCTATGGTAGTAAGGGGGCGTCGGAGGGAGCTGTTTTTT. This codes for CASSYSMVVRGRRRELFF.

This clonotype appeared many times. The J gene is TRBJ2-3, the V gene TRBV19, with TRBD2 matching over 10 bases. CDR3 length: 14 amino acids. The J segment lost 1 base and the V segment lost 6 bases, leaving 1 base of the junction unmatched. Looked up from germline, CDR1 is LNHDA and CDR2 is SQIVND (reference sequence). CDR3 residues: CASSGTSGTDTQYF. The CDR3 coding sequence is TGTGCCAGTAGCGGGACTAGCGGCACAGATACGCAGTATTTT.

This clonotype occurred many times. This rearrangement joins TRBV6-5 to TRBJ2-2, with D uncertain. The CDR3 runs 14 residues. V lost 2 bases and J 2 bases, leaving 6 bases between the germline ends. Germline loops: CDR1 MNHEY, CDR2 SVGAGI. The CDR3: CASSYRENTGELFF. DNA for the CDR3: TGTGCCAGCAGTTACAGGGAAAACACCGGGGAGCTGTTTTTT.

There are many counts of this clonotype. V and J are TRBV20-1 and TRBJ1-4; 8 bases are shared with TRBD1. The germline V gene encodes CDR1 DFQATT and CDR2 SNEGSKA (reference sequence). CDR3 length: 14 residues. V shed 0 bases, J shed 8 bases, and the junction held 5 bases outside the gene matches. Here the CDR3 reads CSARDQGAGEKLFF. The CDR3 coding sequence is TGCAGTGCTAGAGACCAGGGGGCTGGGGAAAAACTGTTTTTT.

V usage is TRBV5-4 and J usage is TRBJ2-2, with unresolved D. The V and J ends lost 1 base and 3 bases respectively, with 10 bases between them. Looked up from germline, CDR1 is SGHNT and CDR2 is YYREEE (reference sequence). The CDR3 covers 15 residues. DNA of the CDR3: TGTGCCAGCAGCTTGTCGAGTCGTGACACCGGGGAGCTGTTTTTT. It encodes CASSLSSRDTGELFF.

This clonotype has at least ten counts. The CDR3 here is CATSRDPGDTQYF. Here the CDR3 DNA reads TGTGCCACCAGCAGAGATCCGGGAGATACGCAGTATTTT. The rearrangement uses TRBV15 and TRBJ2-3; no clear D gene. Germline values: CDR1 LNHNV, CDR2 YYDKDF (reference sequence). V gave up 0 bases and J gave up 5 bases, with 6 bases separating them. The CDR3 contains 13 residues.

This clonotype was observed at least ten times. The V gene is TRBV6-2 or TRBV6-3, the J gene TRBJ2-7, with a tentative D call TRBD1 (6 bases). This CDR3 has 14 amino acids. Trimming pared 6 bases from V and 7 bases from J, leaving 19 bases between. The germline gives CDR1 MNHEY, CDR2 SVGEGT. CDR3 region: CASSLAGDLGEQYF. CDR3 DNA: TGTGCCAGCAGCCTCGCAGGGGATCTGGGAGAGCAGTACTTC.

This clonotype was observed at least ten times. The genes are TRBV7-9 and TRBJ2-2; D call uncertain. Trimming removed 3 bases from V and 0 bases from J, with 5 bases in between. This CDR3 is built from 14 residues. Per the germline V gene, CDR1 is SEHNR and CDR2 is FQNEAQ (reference sequence). CDR3 nucleotides: TGTGCCAGCAGCTTTACCCCGAACACCGGGGAGCTGTTTTTT. Translated, it gives CASSFTPNTGELFF.

This clonotype showed up just once. The chain uses TRBV10-2 and TRBJ1-1; no firm D call. Trimming cost V 6 bases and J 1 base, with 12 bases left between them. The CDR3 has 14 residues. The V gene's germline CDR1 is WSHSY and CDR2 SAAADI. CDR3 sequence: CASREAVKNTEAFF. The CDR3, as DNA: TGCGCCAGCAGGGAGGCGGTAAAGAACACTGAAGCTTTCTTT.

This clonotype showed up many times. The V call is TRBV9, the J call TRBJ2-7; 9 bases match TRBD1. J gave up 4 bases and V 0 bases, and 2 bases lay outside the gene matches. This CDR3 has 14 amino acids. From germline, CDR1 is SGDLS and CDR2 YYNGEE. As DNA, the CDR3 is TGTGCCAGCAGCGTAGGGGACAGGGTGTACGAGCAGTACTTC. Protein sequence: CASSVGDRVYEQYF.

At least ten counts were recorded for this clonotype. The chain has TRBV5-1 and TRBJ2-3, with unresolved D. The CDR3 contains 15 residues. The V end lost 5 bases, the J end lost 5 bases, and 18 bases lay between the germline ends. Germline V gene data show CDR1 as SGHRS and CDR2 as YFSETQ. The CDR3, as DNA: TGCGCCAGCAGTTTTTACGGCGTAGTCGGAGATACGCAGTATTTT. Amino acids: CASSFYGVVGDTQYF.

This clonotype was seen more than once but under ten times. V gene TRBV29-1 combines with J gene TRBJ1-1; 9 bases are shared with TRBD1. Trimming took 7 bases from V and 4 from J; bases not matched to a gene: 10. Germline CDR1 reads SQVTM; CDR2 reads ANQGSEA. This CDR3 is 14 amino acids long. The CDR3 loop reads CSANTQGAFTEAFF. The CDR3 region has the DNA TGCAGCGCAAACACACAGGGGGCGTTCACTGAAGCTTTCTTT.

This clonotype was found a few times. This chain uses TRBV18 with TRBJ2-5; tentatively, D is TRBD2 (5 bases). Germline V gene sequence: CDR1 KGHSH, CDR2 LQKENI. This CDR3 is 15 amino acids long. V was pared by 2 bases and J by 2 bases, with 12 bases between. The CDR3: CASSPAGVLQETQYF. Here the CDR3 DNA reads TGTGCCAGCTCACCAGCCGGGGTGTTACAAGAGACCCAGTACTTC.

There are many counts of this clonotype. V usage is TRBV7-8 and J usage is TRBJ2-6; 9 bases line up with TRBD1. Germline V gene lookup returns CDR1 SGHVS and CDR2 FQNEAQ. V gave up 5 bases and J gave up 2 bases; unmatched junction bases: 1. The CDR3 is made up of 15 amino acids. The CDR3 spells CASSGDRAGANVLTF. For the CDR3, the DNA is TGTGCCAGCAGCGGGGACAGGGCTGGGGCCAACGTCCTGACTTTC.

At least ten counts were recorded for this clonotype. This rearrangement joins TRBV27 to TRBJ1-2; D possibly corresponds to TRBD1 (5 bases). Germline CDR1 is MNHEY and CDR2 is SMNVEV (reference sequence). Trimming took off 5 bases at V and 4 bases at J, with 26 bases between the two ends. This CDR3 region has 18 residues. The CDR3 is CASSPLQGGTALGYGYTF. The CDR3 nucleotides read TGTGCCAGCAGTCCTCTCCAGGGTGGTACCGCCCTCGGCTATGGCTACACCTTC.

This clonotype was counted at least ten times. The J gene is TRBJ2-2, the V gene TRBV7-2; TRBD2 matches at 8 bases. V was clipped by 6 bases and J by 6 bases; unmatched bases: 9. The CDR3 sequence is 15 residues long. Germline CDR1 and CDR2: SGHTA and FQGNSA. The CDR3 region has the DNA TGTGCCAGCAGACTACTGGGACTAGGGGCCGGGGAGCTGTTTTTT. Residues: CASRLLGLGAGELFF.